The next 27 T cell receptor beta chains were all read from a single sample in a study of spatial heterogeneity in lung cancer. Each CDR3 protein gets one entry after TCRdb re-called the 5' RACE reads with MiXCR. The table records roughly 48,000 distinct CDR3 sequences, approximately 5% of them present only once. Time point reported: sample taken at primary tumor resection. Whole RNA obtained from tumor, nontumor lung or frozen PBMC underwent sequencing without sorting. This specimen consisted of PBMCs, obtained at surgery. These receptor sequences come from a male donor with early-stage non-small cell lung cancer.

This clonotype was observed many times. The chain combines TRBV5-1 with TRBJ1-1; D gene uncertain. The germline V gene encodes CDR1 SGHRS and CDR2 YFSETQ. The CDR3 contains 14 residues. Deletions cut 1 base from V and 4 bases from J, with 11 bases between. DNA of the CDR3: TGCGCCAGCAGCTTGCGGGTGGATACCACTGAAGCTTTCTTT. Residues: CASSLRVDTTEAFF.

This clonotype has ten or more counts. The chain links TRBV27 to TRBJ2-1; 7 nucleotides match TRBD2. The CDR3 covers 17 residues. CDR1 is MNHEY and CDR2 is SMNVEV in the germline V gene (reference sequence). V lost 0 bases and J lost 9; bases outside the gene matches: 14. The CDR3 DNA reads as TGTGCCAGCAGTTTATCTCAAGGACGGGAGGTCCTTGGTGAGCAGTTCTTC. Protein sequence: CASSLSQGREVLGEQFF.

On this clonotype: A much larger clone differs from this one at a single base, so this may be a read error. This chain joins TRBV6-5 and TRBJ2-1; 12 bases map to TRBD2. CDR1 is MNHEY, CDR2 SVGAGI, per germline. There are 15 residues in the CDR3. This chain's CDR3 is CSSSLGLAGHNEQFF. CDR3 in DNA: TGTTCCAGCAGTTTGGGACTAGCGGGTCACAATGAGCAGTTCTTC.

This clonotype was recorded once. The V and J genes are TRBV5-1 and TRBJ2-3; D gene uncertain. The CDR3 covers 15 residues. The V end lost 4 bases, the J end lost 14 bases, and 26 bases lay between the germline ends. The germline V gene has CDR1 SGHRS and CDR2 YFSETQ. The CDR3 region has the DNA TGCGCCAGCAGCCTGGACCCAGCGACCCAGCCTTCGCGGTATTTT. This codes for CASSLDPATQPSRYF. The whole variable domain, filled in from reference TRBV5-1 and TRBJ2-3, reads KAGVTQTPRYLIKTRGQQVTLSCSPISGHRSVSWYQQTPGQGLQFLFEYFSETQRNKGNFPGRFSGRQFSNSRSEMNVSTLELGDSALYLCASSLDPATQPSRYFGPGTRLTVL.

This clonotype was recorded many times. This chain links TRBV6-2 or TRBV6-3 with TRBJ2-5; TRBD2 matches at 7 bases. This CDR3 comprises 17 residues. Trimming cost V 0 bases and J 0 bases; bases outside gene matches: 7. Germline V gene lookup returns CDR1 MNHEY and CDR2 SVGEGT. The CDR3 loop is CASSYSILAEYQETQYF. The CDR3 coding sequence is TGTGCCAGCAGTTACTCGATCCTAGCGGAATACCAAGAGACCCAGTACTTC.

Many counts were recorded for this clonotype. CDR3 DNA sequence: TGTGCCAGCAGGGACTGGGGATCCTACGAGCAGTACTTC. Encoded protein: CASRDWGSYEQYF. V usage is TRBV2 and J usage is TRBJ2-7, with D perhaps matching TRBD2 (5 bases). The CDR3 sequence is 13 residues long. The germline V and J ends were trimmed by 6 bases and 1 base, with 10 bases remaining between them. Looked up from germline, CDR1 is SNHLY and CDR2 is FYNNEI.

This clonotype was observed at least ten times. The V and J genes are TRBV6-5 and TRBJ2-7; 7 bases align to TRBD1. The ends lost 8 bases at V and 3 bases at J; junction bases unmatched: 13. The CDR3 length is 15 residues. Per germline, CDR1 MNHEY and CDR2 SVGAGI. CDR3 loop: CASGRDSDPHYEQYF. CDR3 DNA sequence: TGTGCCAGCGGCCGGGACAGTGATCCCCACTACGAGCAGTACTTC.

This clonotype has ten or more counts. V is TRBV20-1 and J is TRBJ2-1; 12 nucleotides line up with TRBD2. With 5 bases clipped from V and 4 bases from J, the junction kept 9 bases outside the gene matches. The CDR3 is 16 amino acids. Per the germline V gene, CDR1 is DFQATT and CDR2 is SNEGSKA (reference sequence). CDR3 DNA: TGCAGTGCTGCTCTAGCGGGGGGGGATTTGTACAATGAGCAGTTCTTC. Translated: CSAALAGGDLYNEQFF.

This clonotype was counted at least ten times. The chain carries TRBV28 and TRBJ2-3; unclear D gene. Germline V gene data show CDR1 as MDHEN and CDR2 as SYDVKM. V lost 5 bases and J 6 bases, leaving 6 bases between the germline ends. The CDR3 runs to 11 residues. CDR3 in DNA: TGTGCCAGCAGTCAGAGTGATACGCAGTATTTT. This translates into CASSQSDTQYF.

This clonotype was counted many times. The chain combines TRBV7-9 with TRBJ1-2; 7 bases agree with TRBD1. The CDR3 is 15 amino acids. Germline trimming cut 1 base from V and 2 bases from J; bases unmatched to any gene: 4. Looked up from germline, CDR1 is SEHNR and CDR2 is FQNEAQ (reference sequence). The CDR3 nucleotides read TGTGCCAGCAGCTTAGGGCAGGGGGTCAACTATGGCTACACCTTC. Protein sequence: CASSLGQGVNYGYTF.

This clonotype was picked up many times. This chain uses TRBV2 with TRBJ1-5; no reliable D call. The V and J ends lost 4 bases and 4 bases respectively, with 14 bases between them. Germline V gene lookup returns CDR1 SNHLY and CDR2 FYNNEI. The CDR3 consists of 15 residues. This CDR3 reads CASSVLGLVNQPQHF. For the CDR3, the DNA is TGTGCCAGCAGTGTGTTGGGTCTTGTTAATCAGCCCCAGCATTTT.

This clonotype showed up just a few times. This rearrangement joins TRBV5-1 to TRBJ2-7; no reliable D call. Trimming cost V 0 bases and J 3 bases, with 10 bases left between them. Germline lookup yields CDR1 SGHRS and CDR2 YFSETQ. The CDR3 sequence is 14 residues long. CDR3: CASSLGLYLYEQYF. CDR3 nucleotides: TGCGCCAGCAGCTTGGGGCTGTACCTCTACGAGCAGTACTTC.

This clonotype was seen only a few times. This chain connects TRBV7-9 to TRBJ2-5, with 14 bases fitting TRBD2. Germline trimming cut 5 bases from V and 5 bases from J; bases unmatched to any gene: 7. The CDR3 totals 16 residues. Looked up from germline, CDR1 is SEHNR and CDR2 is FQNEAQ (reference sequence). CDR3 nucleotide sequence: TGTGCCAGCAGCCCCCCGGGACTAGCGGGAGTGGAGACCCAGTACTTC. It encodes CASSPPGLAGVETQYF.

This clonotype showed up many times. The chain links TRBV15 to TRBJ2-7, with D perhaps matching TRBD2 (6 bases). Germline CDR1 LNHNV, CDR2 YYDKDF (reference sequence). CDR3 size: 15 residues. V was clipped by 1 base and J by 2 bases, with 12 bases between them. CDR3 region: CATSRAPSETYEQYF. The CDR3 DNA sequence: TGTGCCACCAGCAGAGCCCCTAGCGAAACCTACGAGCAGTACTTC.

In its sample, this clonotype was seen a few times. This chain's CDR3 is CASSPWRTAQYGYTF. In nucleotides, the CDR3 is TGTGCCAGCAGCCCTTGGCGGACAGCACAATATGGCTACACCTTC. This sequence joins TRBV6-5 and TRBJ1-2; weak D call: TRBD1 (6 bases). V lost 6 bases, J lost 5 bases, and 19 bases lay in between. The CDR3 spans 15 residues. Germline CDR1 and CDR2: MNHEY and SVGAGI.

A few counts support this clonotype. This chain uses TRBV6-2 or TRBV6-3 with TRBJ1-1; a weak D match, TRBD1 (5 bases). CDR3 size: 18 residues. In germline, CDR1 is MNHEY, CDR2 SVGEGT. V was clipped by 8 bases and J by 1 base, with 26 bases between them. The CDR3 DNA reads TGTGCCAGCCGATTCTGGCCGGGTCTCGGAGGGGCGAACACTGAAGCTTTCTTT. The encoded protein is CASRFWPGLGGANTEAFF.

This clonotype was seen ten or more times. V and J are TRBV15 and TRBJ1-6, with D hard to call. V lost 3 bases to trimming and J lost 8 bases, with 14 bases between them. The germline gives CDR1 LNHNV, CDR2 YYDKDF (reference sequence). The CDR3 is 15 residues long. The DNA of the CDR3 is TGTGCCACCAGCAGTTCTGGGTCCGGCGATTCACCCCTCCACTTT. Amino acid sequence: CATSSSGSGDSPLHF.

This clonotype was recorded at least ten times. This chain connects TRBV19 to TRBJ2-3; TRBD1 matches at 12 bases. The CDR3 totals 15 residues. Germline V gives CDR1 LNHDA, CDR2 SQIVND (reference sequence). Trimming removed 6 bases from V and 8 bases from J; junction bases left unmatched: 9. CDR3 nucleotides: TGTGCCAGTAGCCTGTTGGGACAGGGGGCCGGTACGCAGTATTTT. It yields the protein CASSLLGQGAGTQYF.

This clonotype was found many times. The chain joins TRBV12-3 or TRBV12-4 to TRBJ2-3, with D uncertain. Trimming removed 6 bases from V and 1 base from J, with 8 bases in between. The CDR3 length is 13 residues. The CDR3 sequence is CASSTTRTDTQYF. The DNA of the CDR3 is TGTGCCAGCAGCACGACCCGCACAGATACGCAGTATTTT.

There are many counts of this clonotype. The genes are TRBV5-1 and TRBJ2-3; unclear D gene. CDR3 length: 15 amino acids. Trimming left V 4 bases short and J 1 base short, with 13 bases between. CDR1 is SGHRS and CDR2 is YFSETQ in the germline V gene. This chain's CDR3 is CASSPGSVGTDTQYF. The CDR3 region has the DNA TGCGCCAGCAGCCCTGGAAGTGTGGGCACAGATACGCAGTATTTT.

In this sample, this clonotype turned up a few times. The V call is TRBV6-4, the J call TRBJ2-1; 9 bases match TRBD2. Looked up from germline, CDR1 is MRHNA and CDR2 is SNTAGT. V was pared by 6 bases and J by 7 bases, with 13 bases of the junction left unmatched. The CDR3 has 16 amino acids. The CDR3 coding sequence is TGTGCCAGCAGCTTTTTAGCGGGAGCGGTTAGGAATGAGCAGTTCTTC. It encodes CASSFLAGAVRNEQFF.

In this sample, this clonotype turned up many times. The chain employs TRBV19 and TRBJ2-5, with 7 bases fitting TRBD1. J lost 6 bases, V lost 3 bases, and 4 bases had no gene match. The CDR3 sequence is 13 residues long. Per germline, CDR1 LNHDA and CDR2 SQIVND (reference sequence). The CDR3 nucleotides are TGTGCCAGTAGTATCGACAGGGAGAAGACCCAGTACTTC. Its protein product is CASSIDREKTQYF.

In this sample, this clonotype turned up many times. The chain combines TRBV4-1 with TRBJ1-5; no definite D call. V dropped 0 bases and J dropped 0 bases, with 9 bases sitting between them. The germline V gene encodes CDR1 MGHRA and CDR2 YSYEKL. The CDR3 consists of 16 residues. The CDR3 region has the DNA TGCGCCAGCAGCCAAGAGGGTAGGTCTAGCAATCAGCCCCAGCATTTT. Its protein product is CASSQEGRSSNQPQHF.

This clonotype came up many times. The chain carries TRBV9 and TRBJ2-7; D tentatively reads TRBD1 or TRBD2 (6 bases each). The CDR3 covers 15 residues. From germline, CDR1 is SGDLS and CDR2 YYNGEE. The V gene lost 0 bases and the J gene lost 5 bases, with 15 bases spanning the gap. This chain's CDR3 is CASSVGGAQGNEQYF. DNA of the CDR3: TGTGCCAGCAGCGTAGGGGGGGCGCAGGGGAACGAGCAGTACTTC.

This clonotype was seen more than once but under ten times. The junction and the germline gene differ at one end; a read error may be behind it. The gene calls are TRBV6-2 or TRBV6-3 and TRBJ2-7; D remains unclear. CDR1 is MNHEY and CDR2 is SVGEGT in the germline V gene. The CDR3 runs 13 residues. In nucleotides, the CDR3 is TGTGCCAGCAGTTACTCGAGTACAACCACCTCTCAATTC. Translation gives CASSYSSTTTSQF.

This clonotype was recorded at least ten times. The chain links TRBV10-3 to TRBJ2-1; D gene ambiguous. Trimming took 2 bases from V and 0 from J, leaving 5 bases between them. The germline CDR1 and CDR2 sequences are ENHRY and SYGVKD. This CDR3 contains 14 residues. The CDR3 spells CAISERPSYNEQFF. In nucleotides, the CDR3 is TGTGCCATCAGTGAGAGACCCTCCTACAATGAGCAGTTCTTC.

The sample holds many counts of this clonotype. The chain's CDR3 is CSARDRGHTEAFF. In DNA form, the CDR3 reads TGCAGTGCTAGGGACAGGGGGCACACTGAAGCTTTCTTT. The chain carries TRBV20-1 and TRBJ1-1, with TRBD1 identical over 11 bases. The CDR3 runs 13 residues. CDR1 DFQATT and CDR2 SNEGSKA come from the germline V gene (reference sequence). Trimming cost V 3 bases and J 3 bases; bases outside gene matches: 0.